This record concerns one T cell receptor (beta chain) sequence. The data are from a study of T cell changes during pregnancy in multiple sclerosis. The CDR3 is 16 amino acids. Trimming removed 5 bases from V and 1 base from J, with 14 bases in between. CDR1 and CDR2 from the germline V gene are SGHNT and YENEEA. Method: immunoSEQ multiplex PCR; TCRdb's copy keeps in-frame clones and lacks some. The sample consists of some 64,000 clones, approximately 90% of them appearing once. This chain uses TRBV11-3 with TRBJ2-2; possible D gene TRBD2, 5 bases. The material sequenced was peripheral blood, taken in the first trimester of pregnancy. The sequence was obtained from a female donor with multiple sclerosis, enrolled in a pregnancy study. The DNA for the CDR3 is TGTGCCAGCAGCGCCCGACTAAGCCAGAACACCGGGGAGCTGTTTTTT. This codes for CASSARLSQNTGELFF.